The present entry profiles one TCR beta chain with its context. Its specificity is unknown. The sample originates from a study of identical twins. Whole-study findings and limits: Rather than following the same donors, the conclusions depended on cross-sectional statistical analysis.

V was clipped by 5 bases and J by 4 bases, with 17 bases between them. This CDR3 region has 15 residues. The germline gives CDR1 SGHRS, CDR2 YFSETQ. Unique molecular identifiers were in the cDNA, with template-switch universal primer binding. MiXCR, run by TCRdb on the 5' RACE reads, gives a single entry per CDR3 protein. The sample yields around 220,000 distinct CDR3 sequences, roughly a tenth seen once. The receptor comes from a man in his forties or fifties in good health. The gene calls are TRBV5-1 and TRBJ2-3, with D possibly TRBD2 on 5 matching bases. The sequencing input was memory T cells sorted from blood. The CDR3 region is CASSGSGPGPDTQYF. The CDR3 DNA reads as TGCGCCAGCAGTGGGAGCGGCCCCGGGCCAGATACGCAGTATTTT. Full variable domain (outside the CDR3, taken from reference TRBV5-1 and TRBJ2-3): KAGVTQTPRYLIKTRGQQVTLSCSPISGHRSVSWYQQTPGQGLQFLFEYFSETQRNKGNFPGRFSGRQFSNSRSEMNVSTLELGDSALYLCASSGSGPGPDTQYFGPGTRLTVL.